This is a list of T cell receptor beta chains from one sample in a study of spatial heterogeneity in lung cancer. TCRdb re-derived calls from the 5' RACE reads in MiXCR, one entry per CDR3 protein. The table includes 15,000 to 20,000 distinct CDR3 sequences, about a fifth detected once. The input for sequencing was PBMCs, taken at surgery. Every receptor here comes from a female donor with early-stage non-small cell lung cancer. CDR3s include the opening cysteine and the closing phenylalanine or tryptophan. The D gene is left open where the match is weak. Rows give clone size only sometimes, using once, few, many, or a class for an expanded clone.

CSAIQNSNQPQHF TGCAGTGCCATTCAGAATAGCAATCAGCCCCAGCATTTT TRBV20-1 - many TRBJ1-5
CASSWPGQGAEQFF TGTGCCAGCAGCTGGCCGGGACAGGGGGCGGAGCAGTTCTTC TRBV5-4 TRBD1 medium-sized TRBJ2-1
CASSQLIGEIGELFF TGTGCCAGCAGCCAACTGATCGGGGAAATCGGGGAGCTGTTTTTT TRBV4-2 - many TRBJ2-2
CASSWDRAGYEQYF TGTGCCAGCAGTTGGGACAGGGCCGGCTACGAGCAGTACTTC TRBV28 TRBD1 many TRBJ2-7
CASTGSRLAGVHEQYF TGTGCCAGCACGGGTTCCCGGCTAGCGGGAGTCCACGAGCAGTACTTC TRBV6-2/TRBV6-3 TRBD2 many TRBJ2-7
CSAPGTGSHTEAFF TGCAGTGCCCCCGGGACAGGGTCACACACTGAAGCTTTCTTT TRBV20-1 TRBD1 many TRBJ1-1
CASSPGTIPYEQYF TGTGCCAGCAGCCCCGGGACTATACCCTACGAGCAGTACTTC TRBV7-2 TRBD2 - TRBJ2-7
CASSLTPQGETQYF TGTGCCAGCAGCTTAACGCCACAAGGGGAGACCCAGTACTTC TRBV7-3 - few TRBJ2-5
CASSQGGFTTEAFF TGTGCCAGCAGCCAAGGGGGGTTTACCACTGAAGCTTTCTTT TRBV3-1 - many TRBJ1-1
CSVGVGLSSADTQYF TGCAGCGTTGGAGTTGGATTGTCATCCGCAGATACGCAGTATTTT TRBV29-1 - many TRBJ2-3
CASSSRGSEAFF TGTGCCAGCAGTTCCCGGGGATCTGAAGCTTTCTTT TRBV28 - - TRBJ1-1
CASSPRGQGNNEQFF TGTGCCAGTAGTCCTAGGGGACAGGGAAACAATGAGCAGTTCTTC TRBV19 TRBD1 many TRBJ2-1
CATSSRESYQPQHF TGTGCCACCAGTTCCAGGGAATCTTATCAGCCCCAGCATTTT TRBV24-1 - - TRBJ1-5
CASSRGSGSNEQFF TGTGCCAGCTCTCGCGGTAGCGGGAGCAATGAGCAGTTCTTC TRBV27 TRBD2 many TRBJ2-1
CASSYNVRGVGYTF TGTGCCAGCAGTTACAACGTCAGGGGCGTCGGCTACACCTTC TRBV6-2/TRBV6-3 - medium-sized TRBJ1-2
CASSWGAGSIDTQYF TGTGCCAGCAGCTGGGGGGCGGGGTCTATAGATACGCAGTATTTT TRBV5-4 - - TRBJ2-3
CASSLARQGGNTGELFF TGTGCCAGCAGCTTAGCCCGACAGGGGGGGAACACCGGGGAGCTGTTTTTT TRBV7-9 TRBD1 many TRBJ2-2
CASSGNGQESDTQYF TGTGCCAGCAGCGGAAATGGTCAGGAGTCAGATACGCAGTATTTT TRBV4-2 - - TRBJ2-3
CASRLRFGGRESRTDTQYF TGTGCCAGCAGACTCAGGTTCGGAGGGAGGGAAAGTCGCACAGATACGCAGTATTTT TRBV12-3/TRBV12-4 TRBD2 - TRBJ2-3
CASRGFTDTQYF TGTGCCAGCAGGGGATTCACAGATACGCAGTATTTT TRBV27 - many TRBJ2-3
CASSIVRTVGSPLHF TGTGCCAGTAGTATAGTGCGGACAGTCGGATCACCCCTCCACTTT TRBV19 - few TRBJ1-6
CATSSGLNTEAFF TGTGCCACCAGTTCAGGGTTGAACACTGAAGCTTTCTTT TRBV24-1 - - TRBJ1-1
CASSYSGTGYSTDTQYF TGTGCCAGCAGTTACTCCGGGACAGGGTATAGCACAGATACGCAGTATTTT TRBV6-5 TRBD1 many TRBJ2-3
CASSFGRGNTEAFF TGTGCCAGCTCTTTTGGGAGAGGGAACACTGAAGCTTTCTTT TRBV6-5 - many TRBJ1-1
CASSARQLPSEGSTNEKLFF TGTGCCAGCTCAGCCAGACAGCTCCCATCTGAGGGATCAACTAATGAAAAACTGTTTTTT TRBV18 - - TRBJ1-4
CASSVLGGAQNEQFF TGTGCCAGCAGCGTTTTGGGGGGCGCGCAGAATGAGCAGTTCTTC TRBV11-2 - - TRBJ2-1
CASSAGSSTDTQYF TGTGCCAGCTCAGCAGGTTCTAGCACAGATACGCAGTATTTT TRBV18 - many TRBJ2-3
CASSWTEQETQYF TGTGCCAGCAGTTGGACGGAACAAGAGACCCAGTACTTC TRBV6-2/TRBV6-3 - - TRBJ2-5
CASGTTSVTREQYF TGTGCCAGCGGGACCACTAGCGTTACGAGAGAGCAGTACTTC TRBV9 TRBD2 many TRBJ2-7
CATSRGAGAQETQYF TGTGCCACCTCCCGGGGGGCGGGTGCCCAAGAGACCCAGTACTTC TRBV7-2 - - TRBJ2-5
CASSLTAPTDTQYF TGTGCCAGCAGTTTGACAGCCCCAACAGATACGCAGTATTTT TRBV12-3/TRBV12-4 - many TRBJ2-3
CSGTGQEGTIYF TGCAGTGGGACGGGACAGGAGGGTACCATATATTTT TRBV20-1 TRBD1 few TRBJ1-3
CSASQGWSLQEKLFF TGCAGTGCTAGCCAGGGATGGTCTCTGCAAGAAAAACTGTTTTTT TRBV20-1 - many TRBJ1-4
CASSQDRRNYVDEQFF TGCGCCAGCAGCCAAGATCGCCGCAATTACGTGGATGAGCAGTTCTTC TRBV4-1 - many TRBJ2-1
CASIPRARFRSTDTQYF TGTGCCAGCATACCCAGGGCAAGGTTCCGGAGCACAGATACGCAGTATTTT TRBV28 - many TRBJ2-3